The 20 T cell receptor beta chains below all came from one sample that was sequenced in a study of blood T cell repertoires in COVID-19. This table comes from immunoSEQ multiplex PCR, and its TCRdb copy is limited to in-frame clones, with some not included. The data show just over 150,000 clones, about 80% seen once. The sample taken for sequencing was peripheral blood. The receptors stem from a man between 60 and 75 years old with acute or convalescent COVID-19.

The chain is built from TRBV7-9 and TRBJ1-1; TRBD1 agrees at 9 bases. Germline assignment: CDR1 SEHNR and CDR2 FQNEAQ (reference sequence). J gave up 6 bases and V 5 bases, and 4 bases lay outside the gene matches. The CDR3 spans 13 residues. Here the CDR3 DNA reads TGTGCCAGCAGCAATAGACAGGGGGCTGAAGCTTTCTTT. It codes for CASSNRQGAEAFF.

V and J are TRBV28 and TRBJ1-2; D not certain. There are 14 residues in the CDR3. Germline V gene lookup returns CDR1 MDHEN and CDR2 SYDVKM. V dropped 2 bases and J dropped 1 base, with 8 bases sitting between them. The CDR3 DNA reads as TGTGCCAGCAGTTTACTCCGGGGTAACTATGGCTACACCTTC. This gives the protein CASSLLRGNYGYTF.

The chain uses TRBV19 and TRBJ2-1; 12 bases are a match to TRBD2. CDR1 LNHDA and CDR2 SQIVND come from the germline V gene (reference sequence). V dropped 7 bases and J dropped 0; count of bases not matched to a gene: 7. The CDR3 length is 17 residues. CDR3 residues: CASTTSGRASSYNEQFF. In DNA, the CDR3 is TGTGCCAGTACGACTAGCGGGAGAGCGAGCTCCTACAATGAGCAGTTCTTC.

A single count supports this clone. This rearrangement joins TRBV13 to TRBJ2-3; 15 nucleotides line up with TRBD2. Germline CDR1 is PRHDT and CDR2 is FYEKMQ (reference sequence). The CDR3 consists of 16 residues. Trimming at V came to 5 bases and at J to 4 bases, leaving 4 bases not matched to a gene. The CDR3: CASSIGLAGGPDTQYF. The CDR3, as DNA: TGTGCCAGCAGCATCGGACTAGCGGGGGGGCCAGATACGCAGTATTTT. Looking up the rest from reference TRBV13 and TRBJ2-3 gives the full variable domain: AAGVIQSPRHLIKEKRETATLKCYPIPRHDTVYWYQQGPGQDPQFLISFYEKMQSDKGSIPDRFSAQQFSDYHSELNMSSLELGDSALYFCASSIGLAGGPDTQYFGPGTRLTVL.

This chain connects TRBV6-5 to TRBJ1-5; TRBD1 is a possible D gene (5 bases). This CDR3 comprises 15 residues. Between the trimmed V and J ends, which lost 7 bases and 3 bases, there was a span of 16 bases. The germline V gene has CDR1 MNHEY and CDR2 SVGAGI. The CDR3 here is CASITIRGDNQPQHF. CDR3 coding DNA: TGTGCCAGCATCACGATTCGGGGGGACAATCAGCCCCAGCATTTT.

The chain combines TRBV11-2 with TRBJ2-7; D call uncertain. The CDR3 contains 14 residues. Germline V gene lookup returns CDR1 SGHAT and CDR2 FQNNGV. V dropped 0 bases and J dropped 3 bases, with 9 bases sitting between them. The CDR3 bases are TGTGCCAGCAGCTTAGATTTACCAGTCTACGAGCAGTACTTC. Translated: CASSLDLPVYEQYF.

J is TRBJ1-2 and V is TRBV6-5, with unresolved D. The germline CDR1 and CDR2 sequences are MNHEY and SVGAGI. The CDR3 sequence is 14 residues long. V shed 3 bases and J shed 1 base, with 9 bases lying between them. DNA of the CDR3: TGTGCCAGCAGTTATAACAGATTTAACTATGGCTACACCTTC. This codes for CASSYNRFNYGYTF.

This sequence joins TRBV4-2 and TRBJ2-3; 10 bases fit TRBD2. Germline V gene lookup returns CDR1 LGHNA and CDR2 YNFKEQ. CDR3 length: 14 amino acids. After removal of 5 bases from V and 4 bases from J, the junction contained 3 bases not matched to a gene. The CDR3 DNA reads as TGTGCCAGCAGCAAACTAGCGGGATCAGATACGCAGTATTTT. Translating gives CASSKLAGSDTQYF.

The chain joins TRBV3-1 (or the pseudogene TRBV3-2) to TRBJ2-1; 7 bases map to TRBD2. This CDR3 contains 14 residues. Germline V gene data show CDR1 as LGHDT and CDR2 as YNNKEL (reference sequence). J gave up 7 bases and V 4 bases, and 7 bases lay outside the gene matches. The CDR3 loop is CASSPRGGPNEQFF. In DNA, the CDR3 is TGTGCCAGCAGCCCCCGCGGGGGACCGAATGAGCAGTTCTTC.

The V gene is TRBV5-1, the J gene TRBJ2-3; a possible D gene is TRBD2 (6 bases). The germline gives CDR1 SGHRS, CDR2 YFSETQ. The CDR3 is 13 residues long. Deletions cut 4 bases from V and 9 bases from J, with 15 bases between. Here the CDR3 DNA reads TGCGCCAGCAGCCTAGGCTGGGGGGACACGCAGTATTTT. It translates to CASSLGWGDTQYF.

The chain carries TRBV30 and TRBJ2-7, with a weak D call TRBD2 (6 bases). The length of the CDR3 is 14 residues. V was shortened by 0 bases and J by 5 bases, with 14 bases between the two germline ends. From germline, CDR1 is GTSNPN and CDR2 SVGIG (reference sequence). DNA for the CDR3: TGTGCCTGGAGTGTAGATGTCGGGGGAAACGAGCAGTACTTC. As protein: CAWSVDVGGNEQYF.

This clone was seen just once. This chain links TRBV5-1 with TRBJ1-2; weak D call: TRBD1 (6 bases). The germline V gene encodes CDR1 SGHRS and CDR2 YFSETQ. V was pared by 5 bases and J by 1 base, with 18 bases between. The CDR3 has 16 residues. In DNA, the CDR3 is TGCGCCAGCAGGTCAGGGGCCCAAACCTATAACTATGGCTACACCTTC. Its protein product is CASRSGAQTYNYGYTF.

This clone was recorded once. This chain connects TRBV6-5 to TRBJ1-2; maybe TRBD1 (5 bases). CDR3 length equals 15 residues. Trimming removed 0 bases from V and 0 bases from J, with 8 bases in between. The germline CDR1 and CDR2 sequences are MNHEY and SVGAGI. CDR3 region: CASSYSQGTNYGYTF. DNA for the CDR3: TGTGCCAGCAGTTACTCCCAGGGAACTAACTATGGCTACACCTTC.

This chain links TRBV6-2 or TRBV6-3 with TRBJ1-5, with D uncertain. The germline gives CDR1 MNHEY, CDR2 SVGEGT. The CDR3 contains 12 residues. V was shortened by 4 bases and J by 6 bases, with 7 bases between the two germline ends. DNA for the CDR3: TGTGCCAGCAGTTCCCCCGGTCAGCCCCAGCATTTT. Translated, it gives CASSSPGQPQHF.

Only one count was recorded for this clone. J is TRBJ2-5 and V is TRBV24-1; TRBD1 matches 8 bases. The germline gives CDR1 KGHDR, CDR2 SFDVKD. The junction had 3 bases not matched to a gene; V was cut back by 3 bases and J by 4 bases. There are 14 residues in the CDR3. CDR3 sequence (DNA): TGTGCCACCAGTGATGCCACAGGGGGAGAGACCCAGTACTTC. Translating it yields CATSDATGGETQYF.

The V gene is TRBV6-6, the J gene TRBJ2-1; 8 bases fit TRBD1. V lost 6 bases and J lost 12; bases outside the gene matches: 7. Germline CDR1 MNHNY, CDR2 SVGAGI (reference sequence). CDR3 length equals 12 residues. CDR3 DNA sequence: TGTGCCAGCAGCCCAGGGGGCGAAGGGCAGTTCTTC. As protein: CASSPGGEGQFF.

This CDR3 reads CASSQSGIPSYEQYF. CDR3 bases: TGTGCCAGCAGTCAGTCCGGGATCCCGTCATACGAGCAGTACTTC. This chain joins TRBV6-2 or TRBV6-3 and TRBJ2-7; D might be TRBD2 (5 bases). Per germline, CDR1 MNHEY and CDR2 SVGEGT. Trimming cost V 5 bases and J 4 bases, with 18 bases left between them. There are 15 residues in the CDR3.

The chain links TRBV18 to TRBJ1-2, with D possibly TRBD1 on 5 matching bases. Trimming pared 4 bases from V and 5 bases from J, leaving 11 bases between. The CDR3 extends over 13 amino acids. Looked up from germline, CDR1 is KGHSH and CDR2 is LQKENI. This CDR3 reads CASSQGVGYGYTF. In DNA form, the CDR3 reads TGTGCCAGCTCACAAGGGGTTGGGTATGGCTACACCTTC.

The chain employs TRBV3-1 (or the pseudogene TRBV3-2) and TRBJ1-5, with D possibly TRBD1 on 6 matching bases. Germline CDR1 reads LGHDT; CDR2 reads YNNKEL (reference sequence). This CDR3 contains 13 residues. V was trimmed by 4 bases and J by 4 bases, leaving 8 bases between them. CDR3 in amino acids: CASSRTVNQPQHF. CDR3 DNA sequence: TGTGCCAGCAGCCGGACAGTAAATCAGCCCCAGCATTTT.

V gene TRBV19 combines with J gene TRBJ1-6; no clear D. Trimming removed 10 bases from V and 7 bases from J, with 17 bases in between. This CDR3 region has 14 residues. Germline CDR1 LNHDA, CDR2 SQIVND (reference sequence). The CDR3 sequence is CATNAGSLNSPLHF. The CDR3 region has the DNA TGTGCCACTAATGCCGGGTCCTTAAATTCACCCCTCCACTTT.